The 32 T cell receptor beta chains below all came from one sample that was sequenced in a study of cytomegalovirus exposure and HLA in healthy donors (TCRdb year 2017). The library was obtained by the immunoSEQ multiplex PCR assay. A mixture of 60 forward primers for TCR Vbeta segments and 13 reverse primers for TCR Jbeta segments was used in the multiplex PCR. What TCRdb holds here is the immuneACCESS table cut down to in-frame rearrangements. Part of the clones is not present; checked against another copy, under half of the missing clones reflect an unresolved V gene, and the others are unexplained. The table for this sample lists 80,000 to 100,000 clones; roughly four fifths of them were counted only once. Together, the top ten hold roughly 3.8% of the sample. Sequenced: PBMCs. All receptors derive from a female donor in good health and CMV-seropositive.

The V and J genes are TRBV5-1 and TRBJ1-5; 8 bases fit TRBD1. Germline V gene sequence: CDR1 SGHRS, CDR2 YFSETQ. Trimming removed 0 bases from V and 5 bases from J; junction bases left unmatched: 4. This CDR3 has 15 residues. CDR3 coding DNA: TGCGCCAGCAGCTTGGAGTCAGGGGGCGATCAGCCCCAGCATTTT. Protein sequence: CASSLESGGDQPQHF.

This clone appeared once. V usage is TRBV4-1 and J usage is TRBJ1-2; 8 bases match TRBD1. The V gene's germline CDR1 is MGHRA and CDR2 YSYEKL. V gave up 1 base and J gave up 7 bases; unmatched junction bases: 8. This CDR3 has 15 residues. The CDR3 protein is CASSQGWTGRGGYTF. CDR3 bases: TGCGCCAGCAGCCAAGGGTGGACAGGGCGCGGTGGCTACACCTTC.

The genes are TRBV5-1 and TRBJ2-3, with 9 bases that match TRBD2. The CDR3 loop spans 16 amino acids. Trimming at V came to 4 bases and at J to 0 bases, leaving 6 bases not matched to a gene. The germline V gene encodes CDR1 SGHRS and CDR2 YFSETQ. CDR3 sequence reads: CASSLPTSGSTDTQYF. The CDR3 DNA reads TGCGCCAGCAGCCTTCCGACTAGCGGTAGCACAGATACGCAGTATTTT.

The chain has TRBV5-1 and TRBJ1-2; 7 nucleotides agree with TRBD1. J lost 2 bases, V lost 0 bases, and 4 bases had no gene match. In germline, CDR1 is SGHRS, CDR2 YFSETQ. The CDR3 extends over 15 amino acids. The CDR3: CASSLGAGGNYGYTF. The CDR3 DNA reads as TGCGCCAGCAGCTTGGGGGCAGGGGGAAACTATGGCTACACCTTC.

This clone was seen only a few times. V is TRBV14 and J is TRBJ2-7, with a weak D call TRBD1 (5 bases). The CDR3 is 14 amino acids. The V end lost 1 base, the J end lost 3 bases, and 10 bases lay between the germline ends. Germline values: CDR1 SGHDN, CDR2 FVKESK. CDR3 nucleotides: TGTGCCAGCAGCCAAGCCCTAGGGGTCTACGAGCAGTACTTC. This codes for CASSQALGVYEQYF.

The chain is built from TRBV5-4 and TRBJ2-3, with D perhaps matching TRBD2 (6 bases). Germline-derived CDR1 and CDR2 are SGHNT and YYREEE (reference sequence). Trimming shortened V by 4 bases and J by 1 base, and 13 bases separated the two germline ends. The CDR3 runs 15 residues. The CDR3 region has the DNA TGTGCCAGCAGCCTTTCCGGGAGAGGCACAGATACGCAGTATTTT. This translates into CASSLSGRGTDTQYF.

V and J are TRBV7-6 and TRBJ2-1; 8 nucleotides align to TRBD1. Germline V gene sequence: CDR1 SGHVS, CDR2 FNYEAQ. The CDR3 is 15 amino acids. J gave up 7 bases and V 5 bases, and 10 bases lay outside the gene matches. This chain's CDR3 is CASSLPQGAGNEQFF. CDR3 in DNA: TGTGCCAGCAGCCTCCCGCAGGGGGCCGGGAATGAGCAGTTCTTC.

The chain links TRBV7-2 to TRBJ1-2; D call uncertain. Per germline, CDR1 SGHTA and CDR2 FQGNSA. This CDR3 spans 14 amino acids. Trimming stripped 6 bases from V and 3 bases from J, with 14 bases between. CDR3 in amino acids: CASRELVYDYGYTF. CDR3 bases: TGTGCCAGCAGGGAGTTGGTTTACGACTATGGCTACACCTTC.

V and J are TRBV2 and TRBJ2-7; D is perhaps TRBD2 (6 bases). The CDR3 is made up of 13 amino acids. Looked up from germline, CDR1 is SNHLY and CDR2 is FYNNEI. V was shortened by 6 bases and J by 3 bases, with 12 bases between the two germline ends. Here the CDR3 reads CASRGGSGYEQYF. The CDR3 bases are TGTGCCAGCAGAGGTGGTAGCGGCTACGAGCAGTACTTC. Together with reference TRBV2 and TRBJ2-7, the CDR3 gives the full variable domain: EPEVTQTPSHQVTQMGQEVILRCVPISNHLYFYWYRQILGQKVEFLVSFYNNEISEKSEIFDDQFSVERPDGSNFTLKIRSTKLEDSAMYFCASRGGSGYEQYFGPGTRLTVT.

This chain links TRBV19 with TRBJ2-1, with 9 positions matching TRBD2. This CDR3 has 15 amino acids. Trimming took 0 bases from V and 9 from J; bases not matched to a gene: 6. CDR1 and CDR2 (germline): LNHDA, SQIVND (reference sequence). CDR3: CASSIESSAGGEQFF. DNA for the CDR3: TGTGCCAGTAGTATAGAATCATCAGCGGGAGGTGAGCAGTTCTTC.

The gene calls are TRBV19 and TRBJ1-2, with 9 positions matching TRBD1. V trimming: 9 bases; J trimming: 6 bases; junction bases outside the gene matches: 11. This CDR3 contains 14 residues. The V gene's germline CDR1 is LNHDA and CDR2 SQIVND (reference sequence). The CDR3 region has the DNA TGTGCCAGCGGTGCCGGGACAGGGCCCGATGGCTACACCTTC. This encodes CASGAGTGPDGYTF.

The CDR3 DNA reads TGTGCCAGCAGCTCTTCCGGGACAGGGTTCTTCTATGGCTACACCTTC. This codes for CASSSSGTGFFYGYTF. This rearrangement joins TRBV7-2 to TRBJ1-2; TRBD1 matches 9 bases. J was trimmed by 4 bases and V by 4 bases; bases with no gene match: 10. The CDR3 loop spans 16 amino acids. Germline lookup yields CDR1 SGHTA and CDR2 FQGNSA.

The count of this clone is one. The chain uses TRBV18 and TRBJ2-2; D possibly corresponds to TRBD1 (5 bases). Trimming left V 0 bases short and J 3 bases short, with 8 bases between. The CDR3 loop spans 15 amino acids. Germline V gene data show CDR1 as KGHSH and CDR2 as LQKENI. CDR3 loop: CASSPPIRDTGELFF. As DNA, the CDR3 is TGTGCCAGCTCACCACCGATCAGGGACACCGGGGAGCTGTTTTTT.

The chain recombines TRBV5-1 with TRBJ2-7; 9 positions match TRBD2. CDR1 is SGHRS, CDR2 YFSETQ, per germline. V gave up 4 bases and J gave up 3 bases; unmatched junction bases: 14. This CDR3 is built from 17 residues. DNA for the CDR3: TGCGCCAGCAGCGCTGGCACTATGAGCGGGAGGTTCTACGAGCAGTACTTC. This translates into CASSAGTMSGRFYEQYF.

The rearrangement joins TRBV7-8 to TRBJ1-1; 12 bases are a match to TRBD1. The J segment lost 4 bases and the V segment lost 4 bases, leaving 4 bases of the junction unmatched. Germline V lookup: CDR1 SGHVS, CDR2 FQNEAQ. The CDR3 runs 15 residues. CDR3 in amino acids: CASSSGTGGGTEAFF. In nucleotides, the CDR3 is TGTGCCAGCAGCTCGGGGACAGGGGGCGGCACTGAAGCTTTCTTT.

V and J are TRBV6-5 and TRBJ1-6, with 9 bases aligning to TRBD1. V was clipped by 8 bases and J by 10 bases; unmatched bases: 9. From germline, CDR1 is MNHEY and CDR2 SVGAGI. This CDR3 contains 14 residues. Written as DNA, the CDR3 is TGTGCCAGCGGCGAGGGACAGGGCAACTCACCCCTCCACTTT. It codes for CASGEGQGNSPLHF.

V usage is TRBV29-1 and J usage is TRBJ2-5; D may be TRBD2 (6 bases). Trimming took 8 bases from V and 4 from J, leaving 11 bases between them. CDR3 size: 11 residues. Germline CDR1 reads SQVTM; CDR2 reads ANQGSEA. CDR3 sequence reads: CSIPGRETQYF. As DNA, the CDR3 is TGCAGCATACCCGGGAGAGAGACCCAGTACTTC.

The chain joins TRBV11-2 to TRBJ1-1; D not resolved. V lost 1 base and J 5 bases, leaving 11 bases between the germline ends. The CDR3 is 14 amino acids. Germline V gene data show CDR1 as SGHAT and CDR2 as FQNNGV. The CDR3 loop is CASSLGEARTEAFF. CDR3 nucleotide sequence: TGTGCCAGCAGCTTAGGGGAGGCGAGGACTGAAGCTTTCTTT.

The chain is built from TRBV5-1 and TRBJ1-1; D call uncertain. The CDR3 has 12 amino acids. Germline V gene sequence: CDR1 SGHRS, CDR2 YFSETQ. The V end was cut by 2 bases, the J end by 7 bases, with 9 bases between. CDR3 residues: CASSLSASEAFF. DNA for the CDR3: TGCGCCAGCAGCTTATCCGCCAGTGAAGCTTTCTTT.

The V call is TRBV5-4, the J call TRBJ1-1; a weak D match, TRBD1 (5 bases). The CDR3 has 16 residues. V gave up 4 bases and J gave up 3 bases, with 19 bases separating them. Germline assignment: CDR1 SGHNT and CDR2 YYREEE (reference sequence). CDR3 sequence: CASSPPGTKGYTEAFF. CDR3 bases: TGTGCCAGCAGCCCCCCCGGGACTAAGGGCTACACTGAAGCTTTCTTT.

The chain couples TRBV2 to TRBJ2-4; D is possibly TRBD1 (5 bases). The CDR3 has 16 amino acids. Trimming left V 6 bases short and J 8 bases short, with 23 bases between. Germline values: CDR1 SNHLY, CDR2 FYNNEI. Here the CDR3 DNA reads TGTGCCAGCAGACCCTTAGTCGGACACCCTGGTGACATTCAGTACTTC. It is translated as CASRPLVGHPGDIQYF.

This sequence joins TRBV30 and TRBJ2-1, with TRBD2 matching over 14 bases. With V trimmed by 0 bases and J by 6 bases, 7 bases remained unmatched. Germline CDR1 GTSNPN, CDR2 SVGIG (reference sequence). The CDR3 consists of 17 residues. This CDR3 is CAWSVPLTSGRANEQFF. CDR3 bases: TGTGCCTGGAGTGTACCCCTGACTAGCGGGAGGGCCAATGAGCAGTTCTTC.

CDR3 amino acids: CASSFQTGSYGYTF. The CDR3, as DNA: TGTGCCAGCAGTTTCCAGACAGGGAGTTATGGCTACACCTTC. The genes are TRBV28 and TRBJ1-2, with 7 bases lining up with TRBD1. V shed 3 bases, J shed 5 bases, and the junction held 6 bases outside the gene matches. The CDR3 totals 14 residues. The V gene's germline CDR1 is MDHEN and CDR2 SYDVKM.

This sequence joins TRBV11-2 and TRBJ2-6; D perhaps matches TRBD1 (5 bases). V was pared by 2 bases and J by 4 bases, with 9 bases between. Germline lookup yields CDR1 SGHAT and CDR2 FQNNGV. This CDR3 has 15 residues. DNA of the CDR3: TGTGCCAGCAGCTTATTCGCAGGGGGGGCCAACGTCCTGACTTTC. It specifies CASSLFAGGANVLTF.

The table lists this clone with a count of one. J is TRBJ1-3 and V is TRBV19, with 7 nucleotides matching TRBD1. CDR3 length: 16 amino acids. CDR1 LNHDA and CDR2 SQIVND come from the germline V gene (reference sequence). Unmatched junction bases numbered 5, after V lost 1 base and J lost 2 bases. CDR3 bases: TGTGCCAGTAGTATAGGGGGAGACAGGGCTGGAAACACCATATATTTT. Its translation is CASSIGGDRAGNTIYF.

The chain is built from TRBV7-6 and TRBJ2-7; the match to TRBD1 covers 8 bases. J lost 0 bases, V lost 5 bases, and 12 bases had no gene match. The CDR3 is 17 residues long. Per germline, CDR1 SGHVS and CDR2 FNYEAQ. The CDR3 nucleotides are TGTGCCAGCAGCGCGGGCCCCGGGACAGGCCTCTCCTACGAGCAGTACTTC. Its translation is CASSAGPGTGLSYEQYF.

The chain is built from TRBV12-5 and TRBJ2-1; 7 nucleotides agree with TRBD1. The CDR3 length is 19 residues. V lost 1 base and J lost 4; bases outside the gene matches: 16. Germline loops: CDR1 LGHNT, CDR2 FRNRAP. The CDR3 region is CASGLAYPAPGTDYNEQFF. CDR3 in DNA: TGTGCTAGTGGTTTGGCATATCCGGCCCCCGGGACAGATTACAATGAGCAGTTCTTC.

With respect to this clone: This sample also contains other DNA sequences that code for the same CDR3. V gene TRBV19 combines with J gene TRBJ1-2; unclear D gene. CDR1 is LNHDA, CDR2 SQIVND, per germline (reference sequence). The CDR3 runs to 13 residues. V lost 9 bases and J 4 bases, leaving 15 bases between the germline ends. In DNA, the CDR3 is TGTGCCAGGGAGACGGGGAGTGGCTATGGCTACACCTTC. It specifies CARETGSGYGYTF.

The J gene is TRBJ2-3, the V gene TRBV11-3, with TRBD2 matching over 9 bases. Trimming removed 4 bases from V and 1 base from J; junction bases left unmatched: 3. The length of the CDR3 is 15 residues. CDR1 and CDR2 from the germline V gene are SGHNT and YENEEA. The CDR3 sequence is CASSSRTSGTDTQYF. For the CDR3, the DNA is TGTGCCAGCAGCTCTCGGACTAGCGGCACAGATACGCAGTATTTT.

This clone was picked up one time. CDR3 coding DNA: TGTGCCAGCAGCTTAGAGAGCGGCGCGAACACCGGGGAGCTGTTTTTT. Protein: CASSLESGANTGELFF. The rearrangement joins TRBV7-9 to TRBJ2-2; tentative D call: TRBD2 (5 bases). Germline V gene sequence: CDR1 SEHNR, CDR2 FQNEAQ (reference sequence). V lost 1 base to trimming and J lost 0 bases, with 9 bases between them. The CDR3 runs to 16 residues. The whole variable domain, remainder taken from reference TRBV7-9 and TRBJ2-2, is DTGVSQNPRHKITKRGQNVTFRCDPISEHNRLYWYRQTLGQGPEFLTYFQNEAQLEKSRLLSDRFSAERPKGSFSTLEIQRTEQGDSAMYLCASSLESGANTGELFFGEGSRLTVL.

The chain has TRBV9 and TRBJ2-5; a possible D gene is TRBD2 (6 bases). In germline, CDR1 is SGDLS, CDR2 YYNGEE. Trimming cost V 3 bases and J 4 bases, with 19 bases left between them. This CDR3 is 16 amino acids long. This CDR3 reads CASSGRTSEGPETQYF. CDR3 bases: TGTGCCAGCAGCGGAAGGACGTCGGAGGGTCCAGAGACCCAGTACTTC.

The chain is built from TRBV6-6 and TRBJ2-2; TRBD1 is a possible D gene (5 bases). With 2 bases removed from V and 2 bases from J, the gap between germline ends came to 9 bases. This CDR3 has 15 amino acids. Per the germline V gene, CDR1 is MNHNY and CDR2 is SVGAGI (reference sequence). The CDR3 nucleotides are TGTGCCAGCAGTTACGCGCAGGGTAACACCGGGGAGCTGTTTTTT. Translated: CASSYAQGNTGELFF.